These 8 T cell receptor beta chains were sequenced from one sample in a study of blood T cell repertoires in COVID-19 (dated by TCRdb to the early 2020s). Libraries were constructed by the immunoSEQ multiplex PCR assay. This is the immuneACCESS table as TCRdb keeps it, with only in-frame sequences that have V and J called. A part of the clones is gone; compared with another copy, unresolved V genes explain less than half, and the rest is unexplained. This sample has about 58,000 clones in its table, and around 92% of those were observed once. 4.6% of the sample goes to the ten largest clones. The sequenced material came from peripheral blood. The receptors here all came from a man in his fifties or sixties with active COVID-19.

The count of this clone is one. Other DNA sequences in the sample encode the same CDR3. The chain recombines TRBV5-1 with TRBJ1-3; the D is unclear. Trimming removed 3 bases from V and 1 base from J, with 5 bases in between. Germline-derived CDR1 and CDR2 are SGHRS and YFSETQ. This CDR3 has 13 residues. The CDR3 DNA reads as TGCGCCAGCAGCTCGGGATCTGGAAACACCATATATTTT. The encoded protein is CASSSGSGNTIYF.

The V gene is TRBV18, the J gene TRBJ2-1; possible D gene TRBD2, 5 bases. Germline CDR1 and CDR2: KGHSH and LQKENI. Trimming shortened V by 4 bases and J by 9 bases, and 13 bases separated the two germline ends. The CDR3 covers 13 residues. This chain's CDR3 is CASSLDQRSEQFF. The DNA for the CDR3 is TGTGCCAGCTCACTTGACCAGCGGAGTGAGCAGTTCTTC.

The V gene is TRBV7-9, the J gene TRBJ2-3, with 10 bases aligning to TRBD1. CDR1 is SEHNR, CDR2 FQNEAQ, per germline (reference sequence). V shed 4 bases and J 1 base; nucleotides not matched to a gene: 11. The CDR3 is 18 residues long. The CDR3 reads CASSSRGGTGVGTDTQYF. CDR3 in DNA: TGTGCCAGCAGCTCCCGTGGGGGGACAGGGGTCGGCACAGATACGCAGTATTTT.

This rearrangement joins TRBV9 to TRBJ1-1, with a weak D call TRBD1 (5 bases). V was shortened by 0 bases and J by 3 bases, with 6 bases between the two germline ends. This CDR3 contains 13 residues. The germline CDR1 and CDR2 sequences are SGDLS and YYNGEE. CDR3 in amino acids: CASSVGGDTEAFF. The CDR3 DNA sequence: TGTGCCAGCAGCGTAGGGGGGGACACTGAAGCTTTCTTT.

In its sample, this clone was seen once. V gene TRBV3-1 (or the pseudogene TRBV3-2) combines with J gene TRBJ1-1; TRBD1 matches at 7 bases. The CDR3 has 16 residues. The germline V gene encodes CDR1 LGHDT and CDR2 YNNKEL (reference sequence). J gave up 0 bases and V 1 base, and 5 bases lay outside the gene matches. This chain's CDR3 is CASSQVTGPLNTEAFF. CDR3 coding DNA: TGTGCCAGCAGCCAAGTGACAGGGCCCCTGAACACTGAAGCTTTCTTT.

The CDR3: CASSPNYDSPPHEQYF. DNA of the CDR3: TGTGCCAGCAGCCCCAACTACGACAGTCCCCCCCACGAGCAGTACTTC. The chain links TRBV7-8 to TRBJ2-7; possible D gene TRBD1, 5 bases. Germline V gives CDR1 SGHVS, CDR2 FQNEAQ. The length of the CDR3 is 16 residues. Trimming shortened V by 5 bases and J by 5 bases, and 22 bases separated the two germline ends.

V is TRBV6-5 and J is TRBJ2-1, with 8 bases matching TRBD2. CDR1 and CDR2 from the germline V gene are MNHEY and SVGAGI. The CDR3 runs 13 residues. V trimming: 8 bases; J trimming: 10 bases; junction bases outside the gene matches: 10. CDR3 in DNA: TGTGCCAGCCGACCGGGACTAGTCGGCGAGCAGTTCTTC. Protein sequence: CASRPGLVGEQFF.

The CDR3, as DNA: TGTGCCAGCAGCTTTTTTGTAGCGGGAGCGGGCGGGGAGCTGTTTTTT. It codes for CASSFFVAGAGGELFF. The V call is TRBV11-2, the J call TRBJ2-2, with 9 positions matching TRBD2. V lost 3 bases and J lost 7; bases outside the gene matches: 9. Germline loops: CDR1 SGHAT, CDR2 FQNNGV. The CDR3 is 16 amino acids. Drawing the rest from reference TRBV11-2 and TRBJ2-2, the complete variable domain is EAGVAQSPRYKIIEKRQSVAFWCNPISGHATLYWYQQILGQGPKLLIQFQNNGVVDDSQLPKDRFSAERLKGVDSTLKIQPAKLEDSAVYLCASSFFVAGAGGELFFGEGSRLTVL.